A single sample gave rise to the 5 T cell receptor beta chains below, sequenced in a study of T cells in women clearing cervical HPV infection. Using immunoSEQ multiplex PCR, the repertoire was profiled, and TCRdb retains in-frame clones only, with some absent. This sample carries around 30,000 clones, with about 18% going to the ten biggest clones. Sequenced input: blood buffy coat. These receptors were taken from a woman aged 18 to 69 with a cervical HPV16 infection that either progressed to CIN3+ or cleared (not recorded which).

About this clone: The CDR3 end falls 3 residues outside the read, so it is completed with the germline J gene. V gene TRBV5-6 combines with J gene TRBJ1-2, with 8 positions matching TRBD1. Looked up from germline, CDR1 is SGHDT and CDR2 is YYEEEE. The CDR3 sequence is 14 residues long. The chain's CDR3 is CASSLAGQALSYTF. The DNA read from the CDR3 is TGTGCCAGCAGCTTGGCGGGACAGGCACTTAGC.

A word on this clone: The observed sequence ends 3 residues before the CDR3 terminus, with the missing tail filled in from the germline J gene. The gene calls are TRBV7-9 and TRBJ2-5; D may be TRBD1 (5 bases). Trimming shortened V by 8 bases and J by 1 base, and 17 bases separated the two germline ends. The CDR3 has 15 amino acids. Germline V lookup: CDR1 SEHNR, CDR2 FQNEAQ (reference sequence). The CDR3 loop is CASRQDTMSQETQYF. Incomplete CDR3 DNA: TGTGCCAGCCGTCAGGACACGATGAGCCAAGAGACC.

To note about this clone: The read terminates 3 residues ahead of where the CDR3 ends, so the germline J gene completes it. The chain links TRBV28 to TRBJ1-6; no reliable D call. The CDR3 is 13 residues long. The germline V gene encodes CDR1 MDHEN and CDR2 SYDVKM. Trimming pared 3 bases from V and 12 bases from J, leaving 12 bases between. The part of the CDR3 DNA that was read is TGTGCCAGCAGTTTTAGGGTGGGTCAACCC. It specifies CASSFRVGQP. The whole CDR3 sequence reads CASSFRVGQPLHF.

On this clone itself: Other DNA sequences from this sample encode an identical CDR3 as well. Partial CDR3 DNA: TGTGCCAGCAGTCAACAGGGCTCTGGAAACACC. It yields the protein CASSQQGSGNT. In full, the CDR3 is CASSQQGSGNTIYF. The chain has TRBV2 and TRBJ1-3, with D possibly TRBD1 on 6 matching bases. The read comes to an end 3 residues before the CDR3 does, leaving the germline J gene to fill in the end. This CDR3 is built from 14 residues. The ends were cut back, 5 bases at V and 0 bases at J, with 8 bases in the middle. Germline V gene sequence: CDR1 SNHLY, CDR2 FYNNEI. The full variable domain, rest sourced from reference TRBV2 and TRBJ1-3, is EPEVTQTPSHQVTQMGQEVILRCVPISNHLYFYWYRQILGQKVEFLVSFYNNEISEKSEIFDDQFSVERPDGSNFTLKIRSTKLEDSAMYFCASSQQGSGNTIYFGEGSWLTVV.

As for this clone: The read comes to an end 3 residues before the CDR3 does, leaving the germline J gene to fill in the end. This sequence joins TRBV7-2 and TRBJ1-2, with D hard to call. The CDR3 length is 13 residues. Looked up from germline, CDR1 is SGHTA and CDR2 is FQGNSA. CDR3 DNA (partial): TGTGCCAGCACCATCTCATGGGCAGATACC. It encodes CASTISWADT. The whole CDR3 sequence reads CASTISWADTYTF.